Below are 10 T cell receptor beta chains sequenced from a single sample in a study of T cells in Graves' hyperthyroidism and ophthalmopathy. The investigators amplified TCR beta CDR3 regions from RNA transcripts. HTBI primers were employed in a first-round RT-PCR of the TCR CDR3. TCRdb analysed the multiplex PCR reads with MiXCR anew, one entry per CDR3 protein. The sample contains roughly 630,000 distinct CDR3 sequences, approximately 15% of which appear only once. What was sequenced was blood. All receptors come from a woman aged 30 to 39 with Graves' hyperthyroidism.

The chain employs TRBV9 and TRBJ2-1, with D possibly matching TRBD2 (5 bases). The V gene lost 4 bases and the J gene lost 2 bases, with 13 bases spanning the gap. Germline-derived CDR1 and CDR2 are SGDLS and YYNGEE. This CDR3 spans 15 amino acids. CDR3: CASSPTWGAYNEQFF. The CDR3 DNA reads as TGTGCCAGCAGCCCAACCTGGGGAGCCTACAATGAGCAGTTCTTC.

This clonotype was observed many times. This CDR3 is CASSDPTSLSSYNEQFF. The CDR3 coding sequence is TGTGCCAGCAGTGACCCGACTAGTTTAAGCTCCTACAATGAGCAGTTCTTC. This rearrangement joins TRBV2 to TRBJ2-1, with D perhaps TRBD2 (6 bases). V was pared by 3 bases and J by 0 bases, with 15 bases between. The CDR3 loop spans 17 amino acids. Germline CDR1 SNHLY, CDR2 FYNNEI.

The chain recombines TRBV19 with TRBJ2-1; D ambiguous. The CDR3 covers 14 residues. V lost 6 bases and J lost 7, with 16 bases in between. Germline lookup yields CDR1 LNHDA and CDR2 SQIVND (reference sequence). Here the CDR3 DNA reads TGTGCCAGTAGCAAGGCGGTGGTTCGTAATGAGCAGTTCTTC. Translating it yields CASSKAVVRNEQFF.

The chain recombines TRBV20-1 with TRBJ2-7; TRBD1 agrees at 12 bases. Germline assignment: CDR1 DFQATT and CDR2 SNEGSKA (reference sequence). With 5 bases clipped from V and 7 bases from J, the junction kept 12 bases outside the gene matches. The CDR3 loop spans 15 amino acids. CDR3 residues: CSAGAPGQGAVEQYF. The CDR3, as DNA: TGCAGTGCTGGGGCTCCGGGACAGGGGGCAGTGGAGCAGTACTTC.

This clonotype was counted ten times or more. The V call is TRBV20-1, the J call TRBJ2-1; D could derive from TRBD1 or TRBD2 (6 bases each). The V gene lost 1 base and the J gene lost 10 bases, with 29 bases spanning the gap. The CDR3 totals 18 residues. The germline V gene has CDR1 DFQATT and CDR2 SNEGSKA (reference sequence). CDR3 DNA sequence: TGCAGTGCTAGAGTGGTATTGTGGGGGGCGAGGGAGACCGGGGAGCAGTTCTTC. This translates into CSARVVLWGARETGEQFF.

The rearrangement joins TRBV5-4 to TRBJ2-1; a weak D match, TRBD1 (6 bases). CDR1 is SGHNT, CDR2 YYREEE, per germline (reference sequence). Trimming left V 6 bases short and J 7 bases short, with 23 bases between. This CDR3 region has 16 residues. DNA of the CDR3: TGTGCCAGCACCCCCGGCCTAACAGGGCTCAGGAATGAGCAGTTCTTC. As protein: CASTPGLTGLRNEQFF.

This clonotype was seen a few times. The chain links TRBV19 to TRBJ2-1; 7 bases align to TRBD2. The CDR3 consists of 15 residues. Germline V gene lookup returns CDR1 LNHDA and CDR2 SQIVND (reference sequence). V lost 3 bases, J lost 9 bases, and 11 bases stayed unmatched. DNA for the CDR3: TGTGCCAGTAGTATCTCGGCGGGAGCCCACAGTGAGCAGTTCTTC. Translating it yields CASSISAGAHSEQFF.

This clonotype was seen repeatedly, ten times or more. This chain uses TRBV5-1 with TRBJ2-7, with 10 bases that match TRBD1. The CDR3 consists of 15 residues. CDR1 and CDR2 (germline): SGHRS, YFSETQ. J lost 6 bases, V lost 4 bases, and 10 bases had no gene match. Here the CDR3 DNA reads TGCGCCAGCAGCCTGAGGACAGGGGGTCCCTCCGAGCAGTACTTC. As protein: CASSLRTGGPSEQYF.

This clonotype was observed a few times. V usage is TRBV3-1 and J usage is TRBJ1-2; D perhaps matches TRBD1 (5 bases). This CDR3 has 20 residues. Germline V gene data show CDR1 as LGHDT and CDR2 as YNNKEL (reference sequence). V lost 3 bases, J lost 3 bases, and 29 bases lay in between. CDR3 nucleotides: TGTGCCAGCAGCCAGACCTTAACAAGGACAAACCGAGGAGAGGACTATGGCTACACCTTC. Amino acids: CASSQTLTRTNRGEDYGYTF.

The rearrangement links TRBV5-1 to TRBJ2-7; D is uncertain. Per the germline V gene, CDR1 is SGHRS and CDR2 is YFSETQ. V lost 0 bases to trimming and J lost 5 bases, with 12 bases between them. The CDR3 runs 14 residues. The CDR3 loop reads CASSLEPNGHEQYF. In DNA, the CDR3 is TGCGCCAGCAGCTTGGAGCCAAATGGGCACGAGCAGTACTTC.